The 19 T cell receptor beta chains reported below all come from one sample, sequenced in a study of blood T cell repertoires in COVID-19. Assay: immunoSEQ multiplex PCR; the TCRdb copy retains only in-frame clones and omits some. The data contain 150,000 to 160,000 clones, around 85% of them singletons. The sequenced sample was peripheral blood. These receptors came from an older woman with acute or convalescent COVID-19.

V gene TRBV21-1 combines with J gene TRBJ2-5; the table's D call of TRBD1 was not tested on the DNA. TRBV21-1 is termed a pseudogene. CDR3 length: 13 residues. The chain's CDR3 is CASSSTVKETQYF. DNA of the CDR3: TGTGCCAGCAGTTCGACAGTGAAAGAGACCCAGTACTTC.

DNA for the CDR3: TGTGCCAGCAGCTTAGGAGGGCACACTAATGAAAAACTGTTTTTT. It translates to CASSLGGHTNEKLFF. The chain combines TRBV7-9 with TRBJ1-4, with no clear D. CDR3 length: 15 residues. Germline V gives CDR1 SEHNR, CDR2 FQNEAQ (reference sequence). The V end lost 1 base, the J end lost 2 bases, and 8 bases lay between the germline ends.

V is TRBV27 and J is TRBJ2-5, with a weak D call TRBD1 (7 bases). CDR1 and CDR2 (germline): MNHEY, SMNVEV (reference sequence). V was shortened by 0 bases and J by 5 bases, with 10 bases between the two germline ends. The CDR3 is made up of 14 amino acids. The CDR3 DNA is TGTGCCAGCAGTTTATCACAGGGGAGGGAGACCCAGTACTTC. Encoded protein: CASSLSQGRETQYF.

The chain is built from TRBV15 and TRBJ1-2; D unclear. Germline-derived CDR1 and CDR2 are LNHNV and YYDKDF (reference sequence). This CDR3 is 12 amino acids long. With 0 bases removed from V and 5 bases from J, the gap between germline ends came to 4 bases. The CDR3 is CATSRDNYGYTF. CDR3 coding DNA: TGTGCCACCAGCAGAGATAATTATGGCTACACCTTC.

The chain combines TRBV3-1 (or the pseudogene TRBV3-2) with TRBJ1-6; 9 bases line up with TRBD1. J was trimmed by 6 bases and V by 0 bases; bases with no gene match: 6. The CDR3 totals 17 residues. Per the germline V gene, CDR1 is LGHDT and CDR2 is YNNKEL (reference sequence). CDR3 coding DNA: TGTGCCAGCAGCCAAGAGACCGGGACAGGGAGTAATTCACCCCTCCACTTT. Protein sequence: CASSQETGTGSNSPLHF.

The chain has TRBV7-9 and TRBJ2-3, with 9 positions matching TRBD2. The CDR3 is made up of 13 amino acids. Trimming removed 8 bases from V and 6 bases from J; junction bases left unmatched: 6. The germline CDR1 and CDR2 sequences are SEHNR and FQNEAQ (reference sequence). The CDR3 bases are TGTGCCAGCGAGGGCGGGGGGGCGGATACGCAGTATTTT. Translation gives CASEGGGADTQYF.

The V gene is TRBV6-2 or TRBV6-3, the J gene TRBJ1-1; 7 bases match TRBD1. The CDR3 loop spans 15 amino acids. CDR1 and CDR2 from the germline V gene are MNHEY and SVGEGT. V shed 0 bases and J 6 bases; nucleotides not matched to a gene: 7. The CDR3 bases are TGTGCCAGCAGTTACTCAGACAGGGTTAAATCTGAAGCTTTCTTT. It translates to CASSYSDRVKSEAFF.

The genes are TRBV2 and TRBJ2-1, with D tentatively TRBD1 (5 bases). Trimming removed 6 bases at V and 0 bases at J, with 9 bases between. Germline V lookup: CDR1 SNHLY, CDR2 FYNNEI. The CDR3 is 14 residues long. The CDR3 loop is CASRDTFSYNEQFF. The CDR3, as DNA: TGTGCCAGCAGGGACACCTTCTCCTACAATGAGCAGTTCTTC.

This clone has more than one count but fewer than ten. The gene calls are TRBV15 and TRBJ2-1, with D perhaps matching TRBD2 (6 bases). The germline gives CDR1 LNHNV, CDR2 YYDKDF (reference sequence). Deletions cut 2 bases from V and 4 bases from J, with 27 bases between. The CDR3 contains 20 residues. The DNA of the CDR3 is TGTGCCACCAGCAGACTCGGAAAAGGCGGGGCGGGCTTCCAATACAATGAGCAGTTCTTC. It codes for CATSRLGKGGAGFQYNEQFF.

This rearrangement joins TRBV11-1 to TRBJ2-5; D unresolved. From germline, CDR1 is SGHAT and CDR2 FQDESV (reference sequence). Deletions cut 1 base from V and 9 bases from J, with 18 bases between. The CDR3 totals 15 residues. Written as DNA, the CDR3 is TGTGCCAGCAGCTTAGTCGGCGGCCCGGTCGAGGCCCAGTACTTC. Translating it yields CASSLVGGPVEAQYF.

As DNA, the CDR3 is TGTGCCAGCAGTTTAGGGACAGCTTCTCTCGAGCAGTACGTC. This encodes CASSLGTASLEQYV. This chain connects TRBV28 to TRBJ2-7, with TRBD1 matching 7 bases. Germline CDR1 reads MDHEN; CDR2 reads SYDVKM. V trimming: 2 bases; J trimming: 6 bases; junction bases outside the gene matches: 7. This CDR3 comprises 14 residues.

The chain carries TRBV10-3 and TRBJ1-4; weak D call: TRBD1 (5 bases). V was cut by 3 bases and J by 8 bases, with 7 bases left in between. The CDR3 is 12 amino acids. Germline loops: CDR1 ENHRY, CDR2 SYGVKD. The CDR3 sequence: CAISDGGEKLFF. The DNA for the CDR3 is TGTGCCATCAGTGACGGGGGGGAAAAACTGTTTTTT.

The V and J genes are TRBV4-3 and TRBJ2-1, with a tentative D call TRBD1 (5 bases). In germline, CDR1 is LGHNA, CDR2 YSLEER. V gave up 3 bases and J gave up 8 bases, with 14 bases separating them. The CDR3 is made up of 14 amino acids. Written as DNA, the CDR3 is TGCGCCAGCAGCCACCCCGGCAGGGTGGATGAGCAGTTCTTC. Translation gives CASSHPGRVDEQFF.

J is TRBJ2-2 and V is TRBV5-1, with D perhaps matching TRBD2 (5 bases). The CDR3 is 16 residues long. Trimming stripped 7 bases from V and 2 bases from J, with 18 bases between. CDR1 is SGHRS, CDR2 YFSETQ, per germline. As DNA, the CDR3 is TGCGCCAGCGGATCTAGCCCCTATCTTAACACCGGGGAGCTGTTTTTT. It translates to CASGSSPYLNTGELFF.

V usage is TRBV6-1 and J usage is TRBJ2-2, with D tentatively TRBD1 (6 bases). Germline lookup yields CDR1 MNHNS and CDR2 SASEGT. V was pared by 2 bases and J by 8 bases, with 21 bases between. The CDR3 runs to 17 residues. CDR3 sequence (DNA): TGTGCCAGCAGTGAAAGAATCAGGGGTCGGGGTTTGGGGGAGCTGTTTTTT. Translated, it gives CASSERIRGRGLGELFF.

In DNA form, the CDR3 reads TGTGCCAGCAGCCCATCGGACAGCATGAACACTGAAGCTTTCTTT. Translating gives CASSPSDSMNTEAFF. The V call is TRBV6-5, the J call TRBJ1-1; D is possibly TRBD1 (6 bases). In germline, CDR1 is MNHEY, CDR2 SVGAGI. Trimming stripped 6 bases from V and 0 bases from J, with 14 bases between. The CDR3 is 15 residues long.

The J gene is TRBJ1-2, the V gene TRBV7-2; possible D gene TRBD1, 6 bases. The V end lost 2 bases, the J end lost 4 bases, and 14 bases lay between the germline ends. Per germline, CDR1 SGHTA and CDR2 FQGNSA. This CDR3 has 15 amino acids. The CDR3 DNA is TGTGCCAGCAGCTTAAACACAGGGTTTGCCTATGGCTACACCTTC. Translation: CASSLNTGFAYGYTF. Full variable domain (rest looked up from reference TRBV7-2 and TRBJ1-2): GAGVSQSPSNKVTEKGKDVELRCDPISGHTALYWYRQSLGQGLEFLIYFQGNSAPDKSGLPSDRFSAERTGGSVSTLTIQRTQQEDSAVYLCASSLNTGFAYGYTFGSGTRLTVV.

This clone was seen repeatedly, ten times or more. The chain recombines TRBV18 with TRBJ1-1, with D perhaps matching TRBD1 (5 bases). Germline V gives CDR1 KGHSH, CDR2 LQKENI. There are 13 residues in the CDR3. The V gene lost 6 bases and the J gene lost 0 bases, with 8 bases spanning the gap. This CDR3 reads CASSAGLNTEAFF. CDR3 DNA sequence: TGTGCCAGCTCCGCAGGGCTGAACACTGAAGCTTTCTTT.

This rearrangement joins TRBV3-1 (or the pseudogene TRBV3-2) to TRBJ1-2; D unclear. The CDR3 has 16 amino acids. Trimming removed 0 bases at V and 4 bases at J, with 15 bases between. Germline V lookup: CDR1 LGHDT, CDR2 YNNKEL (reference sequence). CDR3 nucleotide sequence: TGTGCCAGCAGCCAAGAGGCGGCCAGCACAACCTATGGCTACACCTTC. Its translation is CASSQEAASTTYGYTF.